A single sample is the source of the 27 T cell receptor beta chains below, sequenced in a study of shared clonotypes between healthy human individuals. Generated by immunoSEQ multiplex PCR, the TCRdb table keeps only in-frame clones and is missing some. The profile covers 950,000 to 1,200,000 clones, with around three quarters appearing a single time and more than 0.85% taken by the ten largest. The sample was memory CD4+ T cells from PBMCs. The sample's subset: CD45RA-negative fraction. Receptor source: a man younger than 35 in good health. Some clones in this sample may be carry-over from other donors' samples.

The chain links TRBV5-6 to TRBJ2-1, with TRBD2 matching 15 bases. J was trimmed by 7 bases and V by 3 bases; bases with no gene match: 5. Germline loops: CDR1 SGHDT, CDR2 YYEEEE. The CDR3 is made up of 16 amino acids. CDR3 amino acids: CASSSGLAGGWNEQFF. In DNA, the CDR3 is TGTGCCAGCAGCTCAGGACTAGCGGGAGGGTGGAATGAGCAGTTCTTC.

The chain employs TRBV7-2 and TRBJ2-3; D is possibly TRBD2 (7 bases). Deletions cut 4 bases from V and 0 bases from J, with 11 bases between. The germline V gene encodes CDR1 SGHTA and CDR2 FQGNSA. CDR3 size: 15 residues. CDR3 DNA: TGTGCCAGCAGCTCCCGGGGGGCAAGCACAGATACGCAGTATTTT. Residues: CASSSRGASTDTQYF.

This clone has a single count. V gene TRBV5-1 combines with J gene TRBJ2-2; D uncertain. The ends were cut back, 4 bases at V and 1 base at J, with 8 bases in the middle. This CDR3 comprises 14 residues. Germline lookup yields CDR1 SGHRS and CDR2 YFSETQ. The CDR3 sequence: CASSISRNTGELFF. The DNA for the CDR3 is TGCGCCAGCAGCATTTCAAGGAACACCGGGGAGCTGTTTTTT.

This clone was observed a few times. The sample contains more than one DNA sequence encoding this CDR3. The chain links TRBV7-2 to TRBJ1-1; the D gene is possibly TRBD1 (5 bases). Germline CDR1 SGHTA, CDR2 FQGNSA. This CDR3 has 14 amino acids. V was trimmed by 2 bases and J by 5 bases, leaving 12 bases between them. The CDR3 coding sequence is TGTGCCAGCAGCTTACTGGGGGGAGGGACTGAAGCTTTCTTT. Protein product: CASSLLGGGTEAFF.

This clone was recorded a few times. This specimen includes other DNA sequences encoding the same CDR3. The chain combines TRBV20-1 with TRBJ2-7; TRBD2 is a possible D gene (6 bases). The CDR3 spans 11 residues. V was shortened by 3 bases and J by 3 bases, with 6 bases between the two germline ends. In germline, CDR1 is DFQATT, CDR2 SNEGSKA (reference sequence). The CDR3 DNA reads TGCAGTGCTAGGGACTACTACGAGCAGTACTTC. Its translation is CSARDYYEQYF.

The chain employs TRBV19 and TRBJ2-7, with no clear D. The CDR3 runs to 14 residues. Germline values: CDR1 LNHDA, CDR2 SQIVND (reference sequence). V was pared by 3 bases and J by 0 bases, with 9 bases between. The CDR3 here is CASSIAGPSYEQYF. CDR3 sequence (DNA): TGTGCCAGTAGTATTGCAGGACCCTCCTACGAGCAGTACTTC.

This chain connects TRBV9 to TRBJ2-3; TRBD2 matches at 9 bases. This CDR3 is built from 16 residues. Germline trimming cut 4 bases from V and 0 bases from J; bases unmatched to any gene: 6. Per the germline V gene, CDR1 is SGDLS and CDR2 is YYNGEE. The CDR3 reads CASSSRTSASTDTQYF. The DNA of the CDR3 is TGTGCCAGCAGCTCACGGACTAGCGCTAGCACAGATACGCAGTATTTT.

The V call is TRBV9, the J call TRBJ1-3, with TRBD1 as a possible D gene (5 bases). CDR3 length: 13 amino acids. CDR1 is SGDLS and CDR2 is YYNGEE in the germline V gene. Trimming took off 0 bases at V and 8 bases at J, with 9 bases between the two ends. The CDR3 DNA follows: TGTGCCAGCAGCGTAGGGGACGGACACACCATATATTTT. It translates to CASSVGDGHTIYF. The entire variable domain, with the rest obtained from reference TRBV9 and TRBJ1-3, is as follows: DSGVTQTPKHLITATGQRVTLRCSPRSGDLSVYWYQQSLDQGLQFLIQYYNGEERAKGNILERFSAQQFPDLHSELNLSSLELGDSALYFCASSVGDGHTIYFGEGSWLTVV.

This clone showed up just once. The chain uses TRBV5-1 and TRBJ2-7, with TRBD1 identical over 7 bases. Germline V gene sequence: CDR1 SGHRS, CDR2 YFSETQ. J gave up 4 bases and V 3 bases, and 7 bases lay outside the gene matches. The CDR3 covers 14 residues. The CDR3 sequence is CASSSGTAVYEQYF. Here the CDR3 DNA reads TGCGCCAGCAGCTCCGGGACAGCAGTGTACGAGCAGTACTTC.

The V and J genes are TRBV5-1 and TRBJ1-2; 7 bases agree with TRBD1. From germline, CDR1 is SGHRS and CDR2 YFSETQ. Trimming at V came to 3 bases and at J to 6 bases, leaving 5 bases not matched to a gene. The CDR3 is 13 residues long. The CDR3 is CASSWIGQDGYTF. In nucleotides, the CDR3 is TGCGCCAGCAGCTGGATTGGACAGGATGGCTACACCTTC.

This clone was seen more than once but under ten times. Other DNA sequences in the sample encode the same CDR3. The chain joins TRBV11-2 to TRBJ2-1; D might be TRBD2 (6 bases). Trimming stripped 3 bases from V and 2 bases from J, with 11 bases between. CDR1 SGHAT and CDR2 FQNNGV come from the germline V gene. This CDR3 comprises 15 residues. CDR3 loop: CASSFTGGTYNEQFF. The CDR3 nucleotides read TGTGCCAGCAGCTTTACGGGCGGGACCTACAATGAGCAGTTCTTC.

The chain couples TRBV6-4 to TRBJ2-2; D is undetermined. Germline loops: CDR1 MRHNA, CDR2 SNTAGT. The germline V and J ends were trimmed by 8 bases and 4 bases, with 11 bases remaining between them. The CDR3 sequence is 13 residues long. The CDR3 DNA is TGTGCCAGCTCTGCAGCGAGCACCGGGGAGCTGTTTTTT. Translation: CASSAASTGELFF.

V and J are TRBV14 and TRBJ1-5, with D possibly matching TRBD1 (6 bases). Trimming took off 4 bases at V and 5 bases at J, with 9 bases between the two ends. The CDR3 spans 13 residues. Germline CDR1 is SGHDN and CDR2 is FVKESK. The CDR3 spells CASSPGADQPQHF. CDR3 nucleotides: TGTGCCAGCAGCCCAGGGGCTGATCAGCCCCAGCATTTT.

A remark on this clone: A read error may explain this, as a much larger clone is one base away. The V and J genes are TRBV7-9 and TRBJ2-5; 10 bases are shared with TRBD2. V was clipped by 4 bases and J by 4 bases; unmatched bases: 6. CDR3 length: 15 residues. Germline CDR1 SEHNR, CDR2 FQNEAQ (reference sequence). The CDR3 loop is CASSSELAGLETQYF. The CDR3 DNA reads as TGTGCCAGCAGCTCCGAACTAGCGGGATTAGAGACCCAGTACTTC.

This chain joins TRBV5-6 and TRBJ2-7; D is undetermined. This CDR3 spans 12 amino acids. The V gene lost 0 bases and the J gene lost 0 bases, with 1 base spanning the gap. Germline assignment: CDR1 SGHDT and CDR2 YYEEEE. The CDR3 loop is CASSLASYEQYF. The DNA of the CDR3 is TGTGCCAGCAGCTTGGCCTCCTACGAGCAGTACTTC.

This clone was detected only once. The CDR3 DNA follows: TGTGCCAGCAGGGTACGGGAGCTTAGGGACACTGAAGCTTTCTTT. Its protein is CASRVRELRDTEAFF. The chain joins TRBV2 to TRBJ1-1, with D uncertain. Trimming removed 6 bases at V and 3 bases at J, with 17 bases between. The CDR3 runs to 15 residues. The germline V gene has CDR1 SNHLY and CDR2 FYNNEI. Together with reference TRBV2 and TRBJ1-1, the CDR3 gives the full variable domain: EPEVTQTPSHQVTQMGQEVILRCVPISNHLYFYWYRQILGQKVEFLVSFYNNEISEKSEIFDDQFSVERPDGSNFTLKIRSTKLEDSAMYFCASRVRELRDTEAFFGQGTRLTVV.

This clone was detected only a few times. V usage is TRBV15 and J usage is TRBJ1-2; 7 positions match TRBD1. Germline V gene data show CDR1 as LNHNV and CDR2 as YYDKDF (reference sequence). The CDR3 is made up of 14 amino acids. The ends lost 4 bases at V and 7 bases at J; junction bases unmatched: 9. The CDR3 nucleotides read TGTGCCACCAGCAAACCGGGACAGCCGCGTGGCTACACCTTC. Translated, it gives CATSKPGQPRGYTF.

The sample holds one count of this clone. V is TRBV28 and J is TRBJ2-1; TRBD2 matches at 11 bases. The CDR3 consists of 17 residues. The V gene's germline CDR1 is MDHEN and CDR2 SYDVKM. Trimming removed 6 bases from V and 1 base from J; junction bases left unmatched: 8. In DNA form, the CDR3 reads TGTGCCAGCAGAACCCGTCTAGCGGGAGGTTCCTACAATGAGCAGTTCTTC. It specifies CASRTRLAGGSYNEQFF.

J is TRBJ1-2 and V is TRBV11-2, with D hard to call. The germline V gene has CDR1 SGHAT and CDR2 FQNNGV. Trimming stripped 5 bases from V and 0 bases from J, with 10 bases between. This CDR3 has 14 residues. CDR3 residues: CASSMSQANYGYTF. CDR3 DNA sequence: TGTGCCAGCAGCATGTCTCAAGCTAACTATGGCTACACCTTC.

The J gene is TRBJ2-7, the V gene TRBV5-6; 10 nucleotides align to TRBD1. From germline, CDR1 is SGHDT and CDR2 YYEEEE. This CDR3 contains 16 residues. V was clipped by 2 bases and J by 7 bases; unmatched bases: 12. The CDR3 reads CASSFQGQGRLREQYF. Written as DNA, the CDR3 is TGTGCCAGCAGCTTTCAGGGACAGGGGCGGCTGCGGGAGCAGTACTTC.

This clone was seen once. The chain employs TRBV2 and TRBJ2-7; no definite D call. V dropped 7 bases and J dropped 0 bases, with 13 bases sitting between them. Germline V CDR1 and CDR2: SNHLY, FYNNEI. The CDR3 contains 14 residues. CDR3 protein: CASITQIRSYEQYF. The CDR3 DNA reads TGTGCCAGCATTACCCAGATTCGCTCCTACGAGCAGTACTTC.

This chain links TRBV7-2 with TRBJ2-3; TRBD2 matches at 7 bases. J gave up 3 bases and V 1 base, and 4 bases lay outside the gene matches. This CDR3 spans 15 amino acids. Germline lookup yields CDR1 SGHTA and CDR2 FQGNSA. CDR3 coding DNA: TGTGCCAGCAGCTTAGGCGGGAGATTGACAGATACGCAGTATTTT. Its protein product is CASSLGGRLTDTQYF.

This chain uses TRBV5-1 with TRBJ2-2; 10 bases line up with TRBD2. This CDR3 is built from 14 residues. Per the germline V gene, CDR1 is SGHRS and CDR2 is YFSETQ. The V segment lost 0 bases and the J segment 10 bases; nucleotides outside the gene matches: 3. CDR3 DNA: TGCGCCAGCAGCTTGGCGCTAGCGGGAGTGGAGCTGTTTTTT. Translating gives CASSLALAGVELFF. Full variable domain (remainder filled in from reference TRBV5-1 and TRBJ2-2): KAGVTQTPRYLIKTRGQQVTLSCSPISGHRSVSWYQQTPGQGLQFLFEYFSETQRNKGNFPGRFSGRQFSNSRSEMNVSTLELGDSALYLCASSLALAGVELFFGEGSRLTVL.

V gene TRBV21-1 combines with J gene TRBJ2-2. TRBV21-1 is recorded as a pseudogene. This CDR3 region has 17 residues. The CDR3 bases are TGTGCCAGCAGAAAAGGATCCGGGACGCCGAACACCGGGGAGCTGTTTTTT. It translates to CASRKGSGTPNTGELFF.

The chain combines TRBV7-8 with TRBJ2-7; a possible D gene is TRBD2 (6 bases). The germline V and J ends were trimmed by 4 bases and 0 bases, with 13 bases remaining between them. In germline, CDR1 is SGHVS, CDR2 FQNEAQ. This CDR3 has 15 residues. The CDR3, as DNA: TGTGCCAGCAGCTCCGGGACTGGCCGCTCCTACGAGCAGTACTTC. It is translated as CASSSGTGRSYEQYF.

In this sample, this clone turned up once. The rearrangement joins TRBV10-3 to TRBJ2-3; TRBD2 aligns across 11 bases. After removal of 5 bases from V and 6 bases from J, the junction contained 4 bases not matched to a gene. Germline V gene lookup returns CDR1 ENHRY and CDR2 SYGVKD. The CDR3 covers 14 residues. The CDR3 DNA reads TGTGCCATCAGTCTTAGCGGGAGGGCTGATACGCAGTATTTT. Translated, it gives CAISLSGRADTQYF.

This sequence joins TRBV7-2 and TRBJ1-2; 7 bases are shared with TRBD1. CDR1 SGHTA and CDR2 FQGNSA come from the germline V gene. J lost 3 bases, V lost 5 bases, and 12 bases had no gene match. The CDR3 length is 16 residues. The DNA for the CDR3 is TGTGCCAGCAGCCAGGGGGGGGCGATGTTGGACTATGGCTACACCTTC. Translation: CASSQGGAMLDYGYTF.